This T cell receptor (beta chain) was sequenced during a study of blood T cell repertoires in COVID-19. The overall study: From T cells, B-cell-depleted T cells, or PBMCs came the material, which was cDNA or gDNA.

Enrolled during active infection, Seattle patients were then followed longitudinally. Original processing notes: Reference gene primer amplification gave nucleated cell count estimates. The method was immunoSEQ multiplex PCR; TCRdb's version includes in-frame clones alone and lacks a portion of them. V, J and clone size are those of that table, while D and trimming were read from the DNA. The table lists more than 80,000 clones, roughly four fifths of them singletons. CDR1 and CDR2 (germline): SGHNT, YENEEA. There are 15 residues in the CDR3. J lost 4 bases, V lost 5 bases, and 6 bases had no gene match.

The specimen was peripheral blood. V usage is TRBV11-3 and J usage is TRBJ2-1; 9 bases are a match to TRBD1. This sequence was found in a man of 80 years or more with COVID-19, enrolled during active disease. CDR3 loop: CASSPGQGSYNEQFF. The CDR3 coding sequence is TGTGCCAGCAGCCCGGGACAGGGTTCATACAATGAGCAGTTCTTC.